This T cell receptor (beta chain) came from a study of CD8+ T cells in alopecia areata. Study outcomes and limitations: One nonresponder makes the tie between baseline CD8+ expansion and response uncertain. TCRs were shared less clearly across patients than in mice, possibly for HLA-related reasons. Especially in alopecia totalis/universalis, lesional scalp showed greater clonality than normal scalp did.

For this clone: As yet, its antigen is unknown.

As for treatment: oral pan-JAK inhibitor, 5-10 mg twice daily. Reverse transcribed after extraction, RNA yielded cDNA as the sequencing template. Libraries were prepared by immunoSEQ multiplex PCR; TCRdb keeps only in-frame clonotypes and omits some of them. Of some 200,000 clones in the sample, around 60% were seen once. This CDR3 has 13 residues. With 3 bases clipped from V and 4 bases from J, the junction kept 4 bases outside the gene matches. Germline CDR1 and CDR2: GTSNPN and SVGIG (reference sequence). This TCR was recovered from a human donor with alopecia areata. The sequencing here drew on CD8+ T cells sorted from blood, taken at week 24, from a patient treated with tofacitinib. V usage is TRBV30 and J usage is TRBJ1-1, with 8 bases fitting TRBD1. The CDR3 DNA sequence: TGTGCCTGGAGCGTAACAGGGGGCACTGAAGCTTTCTTT. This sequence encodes CAWSVTGGTEAFF.